This T cell receptor (beta chain) comes out of a study of brain T cells in children with intractable seizures. Notes on the study in general: HCMV serostatus was not known, and viral specificity came from CDR3 similarity only. Absence of clones before surgery may stem from lower sequencing depth.

V was cut by 5 bases and J by 7 bases, with 7 bases left in between. CDR1 is SGHNT, CDR2 YENEEA, per germline. The CDR3 contains 11 residues. Generated by immunoSEQ multiplex PCR, the TCRdb table keeps only in-frame clones and is missing some. The sample gives 60,000 to 65,000 clones, roughly 95% of which show up once; 0.3% to 0.45% is in the top ten. Of note for this clone: The antigen remains unidentified.

The TCR originated in a boy younger than two with focal cortical dysplasia and intractable seizures. V is TRBV11-3 and J is TRBJ2-3; TRBD2 might be the D (5 bases). The sequencing used peripheral blood, collected at surgery. CDR3 in amino acids: CASSEDYTQYF. The DNA of the CDR3 is TGTGCCAGCAGCGAGGACTATACGCAGTATTTT.